The clone carrying this T cell receptor beta chain was recorded many times. V dropped 3 bases and J dropped 4 bases, with 16 bases sitting between them. The CDR3 totals 16 residues. CDR1 DFQATT and CDR2 SNEGSKA come from the germline V gene (reference sequence). These data come from a study of early T cells in non-severe SARS-CoV-2 infection. Individual cDNA molecules received unique molecular identifiers during library preparation. TCRdb re-derived calls from the 5' RACE reads in MiXCR, one entry per CDR3 protein. Of around 76,000 distinct CDR3 sequences listed, less than 15% were seen once; the top ten hold approximately 4%.

The chain has TRBV20-1 and TRBJ2-6; maybe TRBD1 (6 bases). Sequences were obtained from whole blood. The receptor was isolated from an adult who was a healthcare worker with PCR-confirmed SARS-CoV-2 infection or an uninfected control (not recorded which). The CDR3 spells CSARRYRDAGANVLTF. The CDR3, as DNA: TGCAGTGCTAGGAGGTACAGGGATGCCGGGGCCAACGTCCTGACTTTC.